Sequencing of this T cell receptor beta chain was carried out in a study of T cell responses to AZD1222 COVID-19 vaccine. General observations from the study: In a largely white British group with more females than males, clonal diversity was possibly underestimated. At study baseline, merely six AZD1222 recipients were seropositive. Researchers took repertoire samples only after the peak T cell response had come.

Germline V CDR1 and CDR2: KGHDR, SFDVKD. Trimming removed 5 bases at V and 1 base at J, with 19 bases between. The CDR3 sequence is 17 residues long. For this clone: What it binds is unknown.

Some clones are missing from TCRdb's copy, which holds only in-frame ones; the method was immunoSEQ multiplex PCR. The data show more than 85,000 clones, just over 85% seen once. The receptor comes from an adult in good health. Sequences were derived from peripheral blood, sampled on day 0 of AZD1222 vaccination. The genes are TRBV24-1 and TRBJ2-5; TRBD1 might be the D (6 bases). The CDR3 region is CATSVGSGTSSQETQYF. Here the CDR3 DNA reads TGTGCCACCAGTGTCGGGTCGGGGACATCCTCCCAAGAGACCCAGTACTTC.